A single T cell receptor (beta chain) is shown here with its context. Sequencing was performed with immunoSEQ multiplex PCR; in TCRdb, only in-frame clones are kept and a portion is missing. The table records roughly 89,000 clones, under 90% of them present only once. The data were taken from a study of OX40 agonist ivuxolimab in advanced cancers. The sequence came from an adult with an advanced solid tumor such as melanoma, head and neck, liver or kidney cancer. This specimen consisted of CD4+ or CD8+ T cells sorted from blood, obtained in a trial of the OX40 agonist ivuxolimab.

CDR3 coding DNA: TGCGCCAGCAGCTCGACAGGGGCGGGGGGCTACACCTTC. It codes for CASSSTGAGGYTF. The chain carries TRBV5-1 and TRBJ1-2; TRBD1 agrees at 8 bases. V shed 3 bases, J shed 8 bases, and the junction held 6 bases outside the gene matches. The CDR3 length is 13 residues. Looked up from germline, CDR1 is SGHRS and CDR2 is YFSETQ.